Below, one T cell receptor beta chain is given with its context. This clonotype has only a few counts. Its antigen has not been determined. Within one base of it there is no much larger clone, and no base qualities were kept. This specimen belongs to a study of T cells in Graves' hyperthyroidism and ophthalmopathy (dated by TCRdb to between 2018 and 2021). With respect to the entire study: Peripheral blood was collected at initial diagnosis, before any treatment. TCR V-J signatures able to tell the groups apart were searched for in a discovery cohort of about a hundred patients, of whom around 43 had Graves' ophthalmopathy and 57 had stable Graves' hyperthyroidism. An independent validation cohort of fewer than 20 hyperthyroidism patients and over 15 patients who later progressed to ophthalmopathy tested prospective prediction of ophthalmopathy. The roughly 100 discovery patients were randomly divided into training and test sets at a 7:3 ratio. In addition, the study compared T-cell repertoires in thyroid tissue and in blood from roughly six Graves' hyperthyroidism patients. Following sampling, methimazole starting at 30 mg daily was given to hyperthyroidism patients, and high-dose intravenous methylprednisolone was given to ophthalmopathy patients. The paper describes TCR Vbeta CDR3 sequencing of 120 to 150 peripheral blood samples, made up of some 42 ophthalmopathy patients, around 78 hyperthyroidism patients and around 17 progressor patients. The full study reports these points: Sample size was not statistically predetermined, and blinding of investigators to group allocation was not performed. During validation, the model predicted progression to ophthalmopathy a median of approximately 6 months ahead of onset, with almost 71% sensitivity and 72.22% specificity. Blood samples also contained most of the expanded thyroid clonotypes (frequency above 0.001), which suggests that blood repertoires may reflect thyroid immune responses. A model built on a 13 V-J signature distinguished ophthalmopathy from stable hyperthyroidism, reaching about 88% sensitivity and 81.08% specificity in cross-validation and 80%/75% in testing.

V lost 2 bases and J lost 4 bases; the stretch between them is 7 bases long. CDR3 length: 13 amino acids, cysteine to phenylalanine. The DNA shown is the 39-base CDR3, in frame from base 1. The TCR beta CDR3 regions were amplified from RNA transcripts. The TCR CDR3 was subjected to a first round of RT-PCR using the HTBI primer set and the Qiagen OneStep RT-PCR kit. Libraries were constructed in a second round of multiplex PCR, after which size selection and purification were carried out. Sequencing of the libraries was done on an Illumina HiSeq2000 using paired-end 100 bp reads. In the source study's methods: Raw data were processed with SOAPnuke, discarding reads with adapters, uncalled bases, mean Phred below 15, or no exact constant-primer or identifier match. COPE v1.2.5 was used to merge high-quality paired reads, and clonotypes were defined as unique nucleotide sequences. MiTCR v1.1 was used to align clonotypes to the IMGT TRBV, TRBD and TRBJ reference segments. Analysis was restricted to V-J combinations with a frequency above 0.0001, which covered roughly 99% of repertoires. A TCS score was defined as the ratio of F50 (clonal expansion) to E x V (chaos), with BLOSUM62-based TCRdist applied between CDR3 peptides within each V-J. Welch's t-statistics and random forest reduced around 520 V-J features to 13, which were used in a naive Bayes classifier (R e1071). TCRdb reprocessed the public reads (quality trimming at Q25 with fastp, clone calling with MiXCR) and kept in-frame beta chains. Each entry merges the rows of one CDR3 protein and shows their most common DNA and genes. TCRdb, not the original authors, processed these V and J calls. This sample is represented by under 350,000 distinct CDR3 sequences; approximately 15% of them were singletons. The ten largest clonotypes hold around 55% of the sample.

Ophthalmopathy patients had moderately to severely active disease, Clinical Activity Score of at least 3, NOSPECS grade of at least 4, and duration under 3 months. Patients with uncontrolled infections, other autoimmune diseases, pregnancy or lactation were excluded. Diagnoses relied on clinical symptoms, serum thyroxine and TRAb, thyroid ultrasound and orbital computed tomography. PBMCs were isolated from 8 to 10 ml of fresh peripheral blood by Ficoll-Paque density gradient centrifugation. Total RNA was extracted using Trizol reagent, and RNA quality was assessed on an Agilent 2100 Bioanalyzer. The source material was blood. The rearranged segments are TRBV12-3 or TRBV12-4 and TRBJ2-3, with the D gene uncertain. This sequence originates from a woman aged 55 to 70 with Graves' ophthalmopathy. The CDR3 corresponds to CASSLMAADTQYF. At the DNA level, the sequence is TGTGCCAGCAGTTTAATGGCAGCAGATACGCAGTATTTT.